These 24 T cell receptor beta chains share one sample of origin, sequenced in a study of blood T cell repertoires in COVID-19. Using immunoSEQ multiplex PCR, the repertoire was profiled, and TCRdb retains in-frame clones only, with some absent. Of approximately 200,000 clones in the sample, 80% were seen once. The sequencing input was PBMCs or T cells enriched from blood (not recorded which). These receptors were obtained from a woman in her thirties or forties with acute COVID-19.

The V call is TRBV7-2, the J call TRBJ1-4; 9 bases match TRBD1. This CDR3 is 15 amino acids long. Germline loops: CDR1 SGHTA, CDR2 FQGNSA. V lost 4 bases to trimming and J lost 7 bases; unmatched junction nucleotides: 7. CDR3 sequence (DNA): TGTGCCAGCAGCTCTTATGGGACAGGGAGTGAAAAACTGTTTTTT. It encodes CASSSYGTGSEKLFF. Drawing the rest from reference TRBV7-2 and TRBJ1-4, the complete variable domain is GAGVSQSPSNKVTEKGKDVELRCDPISGHTALYWYRQSLGQGLEFLIYFQGNSAPDKSGLPSDRFSAERTGGSVSTLTIQRTQQEDSAVYLCASSSYGTGSEKLFFGSGTQLSVL.

The V and J genes are TRBV6-5 and TRBJ1-2, with D unresolved. The CDR3 sequence is 15 residues long. The V and J ends lost 5 bases and 0 bases respectively, with 13 bases between them. From germline, CDR1 is MNHEY and CDR2 SVGAGI. The DNA for the CDR3 is TGTGCCAGCAGTCAGACACCGGCTACTAACTATGGCTACACCTTC. Translation: CASSQTPATNYGYTF.

This chain joins TRBV5-5 and TRBJ1-4, with TRBD1 matching 9 bases. CDR3 size: 15 residues. V lost 6 bases to trimming and J lost 4 bases; unmatched junction nucleotides: 7. Germline V gives CDR1 SGHKS, CDR2 YYEKEE (reference sequence). This chain's CDR3 is CASIRTGAGNEKLFF. The CDR3 bases are TGTGCCAGCATCCGGACAGGGGCCGGTAATGAAAAACTGTTTTTT.

The chain links TRBV5-4 to TRBJ1-2, with 7 bases lining up with TRBD1. The junction had 2 bases not matched to a gene; V was cut back by 4 bases and J by 2 bases. Germline CDR1 SGHNT, CDR2 YYREEE (reference sequence). The CDR3 consists of 13 residues. The CDR3 loop reads CASSKTGNYGYTF. The CDR3 bases are TGTGCCAGCAGCAAGACAGGGAACTATGGCTACACCTTC.

This clone came up a few times. The J gene is TRBJ1-6, the V gene TRBV25-1, with 7 bases identical to TRBD1. Per the germline V gene, CDR1 is MGHDK and CDR2 is SYGVNS. Unmatched junction bases numbered 4, after V lost 2 bases and J lost 3 bases. This CDR3 is built from 16 residues. DNA for the CDR3: TGTGCCAGCAGTGAAATACCAGGGGGCTATAATTCACCCCTCCACTTT. Translation: CASSEIPGGYNSPLHF.

The chain combines TRBV24-1 with TRBJ2-5; TRBD1 matches at 9 bases. Trimming cost V 5 bases and J 4 bases; bases outside gene matches: 10. Germline V gene lookup returns CDR1 KGHDR and CDR2 SFDVKD. The CDR3 spans 16 residues. The CDR3 protein is CATSGTDRGNGETQYF. Written as DNA, the CDR3 is TGTGCCACCAGTGGCACCGACAGGGGGAATGGAGAGACCCAGTACTTC.

This clone showed up just a few times. The chain recombines TRBV7-3 with TRBJ2-6; D uncertain. The CDR3 has 15 residues. Germline V gene data show CDR1 as SGHTA and CDR2 as FQGTGA. V dropped 5 bases and J dropped 0 bases, with 8 bases sitting between them. CDR3 region: CASSPLNSGANVLTF. The CDR3 DNA reads TGTGCCAGCAGCCCACTAAACTCTGGGGCCAACGTCCTGACTTTC.

The V gene is TRBV19, the J gene TRBJ2-5, with a tentative D call TRBD2 (5 bases). V dropped 4 bases and J dropped 0 bases, with 18 bases sitting between them. There are 17 residues in the CDR3. Germline values: CDR1 LNHDA, CDR2 SQIVND (reference sequence). The chain's CDR3 is CASSTGLGWEYQETQYF. In nucleotides, the CDR3 is TGTGCCAGTAGTACCGGACTTGGATGGGAGTACCAAGAGACCCAGTACTTC.

The V and J genes are TRBV6-2 or TRBV6-3 and TRBJ1-2; D is uncertain. The CDR3 covers 15 residues. Between the trimmed V and J ends, which lost 5 bases and 4 bases, there was a span of 17 bases. Germline V gene data show CDR1 as MNHEY and CDR2 as SVGEGT. The CDR3 spells CASSPLRLATYGYTF. For the CDR3, the DNA is TGTGCCAGCAGTCCGTTACGACTCGCCACCTATGGCTACACCTTC.

In DNA form, the CDR3 reads TGTGCCAGCAGTTTACTTCTGACAGGGGCTCTCAATCAGCCCCAGCATTTT. This translates into CASSLLLTGALNQPQHF. The chain combines TRBV28 with TRBJ1-5; 8 positions match TRBD1. The V gene's germline CDR1 is MDHEN and CDR2 SYDVKM. Losses at the gene ends were 2 bases for V and 3 bases for J; bases not matched to a gene: 9. This CDR3 has 17 residues.

V usage is TRBV2 and J usage is TRBJ2-5; 10 nucleotides line up with TRBD2. This CDR3 spans 13 amino acids. Germline V gene sequence: CDR1 SNHLY, CDR2 FYNNEI. V lost 6 bases, J lost 5 bases, and 3 bases stayed unmatched. The CDR3 here is CASRAGGAETQYF. CDR3 bases: TGTGCCAGCAGAGCGGGAGGGGCGGAGACCCAGTACTTC.

The chain has TRBV28 and TRBJ1-2, with 10 positions matching TRBD1. V was clipped by 5 bases and J by 8 bases; unmatched bases: 14. The CDR3 is 16 residues long. Germline CDR1 MDHEN, CDR2 SYDVKM. The CDR3 nucleotides are TGTGCCAGCAGTCTTACCCCCGGGACAGGGGCTTTCGGCTACACCTTC. Its protein is CASSLTPGTGAFGYTF.

The chain uses TRBV18 and TRBJ2-5, with TRBD1 matching over 9 bases. CDR3 length equals 16 residues. J gave up 4 bases and V 0 bases, and 6 bases lay outside the gene matches. The germline V gene has CDR1 KGHSH and CDR2 LQKENI. Here the CDR3 DNA reads TGTGCCAGCTCACCACCCGGGACAGGGTTGGGAGAGACCCAGTACTTC. It encodes CASSPPGTGLGETQYF. Full variable domain (remainder filled in from reference TRBV18 and TRBJ2-5): NAGVMQNPRHLVRRRGQEARLRCSPMKGHSHVYWYRQLPEEGLKFMVYLQKENIIDESGMPKERFSAEFPKEGPSILRIQQVVRGDSAAYFCASSPPGTGLGETQYFGPGTRLLVL.

The chain links TRBV5-1 to TRBJ1-5, with a weak D call TRBD1 (5 bases). The CDR3 is made up of 14 amino acids. From germline, CDR1 is SGHRS and CDR2 YFSETQ. Deletions cut 0 bases from V and 11 bases from J, with 15 bases between. CDR3 residues: CASSLDGGMGAQHF. The CDR3 DNA reads TGCGCCAGCAGCTTGGACGGCGGGATGGGGGCCCAGCATTTT.

V and J are TRBV19 and TRBJ2-1; 8 positions match TRBD1. The CDR3 has 15 residues. The ends lost 6 bases at V and 0 bases at J; junction bases unmatched: 4. Germline assignment: CDR1 LNHDA and CDR2 SQIVND (reference sequence). The chain's CDR3 is CASRNDRGSYNEQFF. The CDR3 DNA sequence: TGTGCCAGTAGGAACGACAGGGGCTCCTACAATGAGCAGTTCTTC.

This clone was found once. The gene calls are TRBV3-1 (or the pseudogene TRBV3-2) and TRBJ1-1; no definite D call. Between the trimmed V and J ends, which lost 4 bases and 6 bases, there was a span of 12 bases. The germline CDR1 and CDR2 sequences are LGHDT and YNNKEL (reference sequence). The CDR3 covers 13 residues. For the CDR3, the DNA is TGTGCCAGCAGCCGTGCGGGGTCTTCTGAAGCTTTCTTT. Its translation: CASSRAGSSEAFF.

The sample holds one count of this clone. The chain carries TRBV7-2 and TRBJ1-1, with a tentative D call TRBD1 (6 bases). Germline lookup yields CDR1 SGHTA and CDR2 FQGNSA. The CDR3 sequence is 16 residues long. The V end was cut by 4 bases, the J end by 1 base, with 16 bases between. CDR3 bases: TGTGCCAGCAGCTCTTTACAGGGCATCGGGAACACTGAAGCTTTCTTT. The encoded protein is CASSSLQGIGNTEAFF.

This clone has just a few counts. The chain combines TRBV3-1 (or the pseudogene TRBV3-2) with TRBJ1-3; TRBD1 agrees at 7 bases. Germline CDR1 is LGHDT and CDR2 is YNNKEL (reference sequence). V shed 2 bases and J 0 bases; nucleotides not matched to a gene: 4. This CDR3 is built from 16 residues. CDR3 in amino acids: CASSQRQGLSGNTIYF. As DNA, the CDR3 is TGTGCCAGCAGCCAAAGACAGGGACTCTCTGGAAACACCATATATTTT.

This clone was observed a few times. The chain links TRBV4-1 to TRBJ1-1; TRBD1 matches 7 bases. The trim removed 4 bases at V and 3 bases at J, leaving 5 bases unmatched. Germline V gene lookup returns CDR1 MGHRA and CDR2 YSYEKL. This CDR3 is built from 14 residues. This chain's CDR3 is CASSPADRYTEAFF. The CDR3 DNA reads TGCGCCAGCAGCCCCGCGGACAGGTACACTGAAGCTTTCTTT.

The rearrangement joins TRBV29-1 to TRBJ1-4; D uncertain. V dropped 7 bases and J dropped 0 bases, with 12 bases sitting between them. The CDR3 contains 14 residues. The germline gives CDR1 SQVTM, CDR2 ANQGSEA. The CDR3 DNA reads as TGCAGCGCGAGGGAGCCGCCAACTAATGAAAAACTGTTTTTT. It codes for CSAREPPTNEKLFF.

This chain uses TRBV11-3 with TRBJ2-1; 13 bases match TRBD2. Germline V CDR1 and CDR2: SGHNT, YENEEA. CDR3 length equals 16 residues. Germline trimming cut 2 bases from V and 5 bases from J; bases unmatched to any gene: 3. CDR3 in DNA: TGTGCCAGCAGCTTAATCGGGACTAGCGGGAACAATGAGCAGTTCTTC. Protein product: CASSLIGTSGNNEQFF.

The rearrangement joins TRBV18 to TRBJ1-6; the D gene is possibly TRBD1 (6 bases). The ends were cut back, 8 bases at V and 10 bases at J, with 12 bases in the middle. The CDR3 runs 12 residues. Germline assignment: CDR1 KGHSH and CDR2 LQKENI. The CDR3: CASRQGQSPLHF. DNA of the CDR3: TGTGCCAGCCGGCAGGGACAATCACCCCTCCACTTT.

The chain links TRBV7-2 to TRBJ1-2; TRBD1 agrees at 9 bases. The CDR3 covers 17 residues. CDR1 is SGHTA and CDR2 is FQGNSA in the germline V gene. J was trimmed by 4 bases and V by 1 base; bases with no gene match: 10. The CDR3 is CASSLVRQGVLGYGYTF. CDR3 nucleotide sequence: TGTGCCAGCAGCTTAGTGAGACAGGGGGTCTTGGGCTATGGCTACACCTTC.

The genes are TRBV14 and TRBJ2-3; D unresolved. Trimming removed 0 bases at V and 2 bases at J, with 9 bases between. The CDR3 spans 15 residues. Germline values: CDR1 SGHDN, CDR2 FVKESK. The CDR3 DNA reads TGTGCCAGCAGCCAAGAGCTTACTACCACAGATACGCAGTATTTT. This gives the protein CASSQELTTTDTQYF.